What follows are 8 T cell receptor beta chains derived from one specimen sequenced in a study of blood T cell repertoires in COVID-19. Profiling relied on immunoSEQ multiplex PCR, and the TCRdb table lists in-frame clones only, not all of them. The sample includes around 170,000 clones, 84% of them seen just once. Sequencing used peripheral blood. The receptors stem from a man aged 18 to 30 with active or convalescent COVID-19.

This rearrangement joins TRBV7-9 to TRBJ1-2; D is perhaps TRBD1 (6 bases). Germline V gives CDR1 SEHNR, CDR2 FQNEAQ (reference sequence). The CDR3 is 14 residues long. The ends were cut back, 5 bases at V and 5 bases at J, with 15 bases in the middle. CDR3 protein: CASSPRDTLYGYTF. For the CDR3, the DNA is TGTGCCAGCAGCCCCCGGGACACCTTATATGGCTACACCTTC.

The V call is TRBV6-2 or TRBV6-3, the J call TRBJ1-4; tentatively, D is TRBD1 (6 bases). V was pared by 2 bases and J by 8 bases, with 18 bases between. The V gene's germline CDR1 is MNHEY and CDR2 SVGEGT. This CDR3 comprises 16 residues. CDR3 in DNA: TGTGCCAGCAGTTACAAAAAGACAGGCTCCCCGGAAAAACTGTTTTTT. Its protein product is CASSYKKTGSPEKLFF.

This chain links TRBV12-5 with TRBJ1-2, with 7 bases that match TRBD1. J gave up 2 bases and V 5 bases, and 14 bases lay outside the gene matches. The CDR3 loop spans 17 amino acids. Germline CDR1 LGHNT, CDR2 FRNRAP. In nucleotides, the CDR3 is TGTGCTAGTGGTGTCTCCGGTCGGGGGGGACAGAACTATGGCTACACCTTC. Amino acids: CASGVSGRGGQNYGYTF.

The chain carries TRBV4-1 and TRBJ1-4; D might be TRBD1 (5 bases). V gave up 2 bases and J gave up 6 bases, with 22 bases separating them. The CDR3 is 18 residues long. The V gene's germline CDR1 is MGHRA and CDR2 YSYEKL. The CDR3 here is CASSQRDGGPGWHEKLFF. DNA of the CDR3: TGCGCCAGCAGCCAACGTGACGGGGGACCGGGGTGGCATGAAAAACTGTTTTTT.

The chain joins TRBV20-1 to TRBJ2-1; perhaps TRBD1 as D (6 bases). Germline V CDR1 and CDR2: DFQATT, SNEGSKA (reference sequence). CDR3 length equals 15 residues. V shed 3 bases and J shed 4 bases, with 16 bases lying between them. The CDR3 nucleotides read TGCAGTGCTAGTCGTGGGGGCTTCGTATACAATGAGCAGTTCTTC. This codes for CSASRGGFVYNEQFF.

This sequence joins TRBV7-8 and TRBJ2-1; 7 nucleotides agree with TRBD2. Germline trimming cut 6 bases from V and 0 bases from J; bases unmatched to any gene: 5. The CDR3 has 15 residues. Germline values: CDR1 SGHVS, CDR2 FQNEAQ. The DNA for the CDR3 is TGTGCCAGCAGAATAGCGGGTGCCTCCTACAATGAGCAGTTCTTC. This codes for CASRIAGASYNEQFF.

The rearrangement joins TRBV28 to TRBJ1-2, with 11 bases aligning to TRBD1. CDR1 is MDHEN, CDR2 SYDVKM, per germline. This CDR3 spans 16 amino acids. V gave up 2 bases and J gave up 6 bases; unmatched junction bases: 8. CDR3 loop: CASSLRWDRGSHGYTF. CDR3 DNA sequence: TGTGCCAGCAGTTTACGTTGGGACAGGGGGTCTCATGGCTACACCTTC.

This chain links TRBV4-3 with TRBJ1-2, with unresolved D. V dropped 0 bases and J dropped 4 bases, with 12 bases sitting between them. Looked up from germline, CDR1 is LGHNA and CDR2 is YSLEER. This CDR3 has 15 amino acids. The CDR3 region has the DNA TGCGCCAGCAGCCAAGAGGTTCAGGTCAGCTATGGCTACACCTTC. Amino acids: CASSQEVQVSYGYTF.